The 14 T cell receptor beta chains listed next were all sequenced from one sample in a study of blood T cells in healthy people across ages. A sample-barcoded 5' primer and a J-beta primer mix were used in a second PCR of roughly 7 to 12 cycles. Using its own MiXCR run on the 5' RACE reads, TCRdb lists one record per CDR3 protein. The table includes almost 300,000 distinct CDR3 sequences, 27% detected once. Sequencing was done on a sample of blood. The receptors were gathered from a woman between 65 and 79 years old in good health.

The chain couples TRBV12-5 to TRBJ2-1; D is possibly TRBD2 (5 bases). V was cut by 5 bases and J by 0 bases, with 14 bases left in between. The germline V gene has CDR1 LGHNT and CDR2 FRNRAP. This CDR3 comprises 16 residues. The CDR3 region has the DNA TGTGCTAGTGGTCCGTTTGGCGGAGGCTCCTACAATGAGCAGTTCTTC. Its translation is CASGPFGGGSYNEQFF.

In this sample, this clonotype turned up a few times. V is TRBV4-1 and J is TRBJ1-4, with D maybe TRBD1 (5 bases). The CDR3 contains 17 residues. The germline V and J ends were trimmed by 4 bases and 0 bases, with 15 bases remaining between them. Germline V lookup: CDR1 MGHRA, CDR2 YSYEKL. The CDR3 DNA follows: TGCGCCAGCAGCCCATCTTGGGGGTCGCCAACTAATGAAAAACTGTTTTTT. Amino acids: CASSPSWGSPTNEKLFF.

To note about this clonotype: At one end, the junction sequence differs from germline, possibly due to a read error. The chain uses TRBV28 and TRBJ1-2; D call uncertain. Germline V gives CDR1 MDHEN, CDR2 SYDVKM. CDR3 length: 11 residues. In DNA, the CDR3 is TGTGGCTGCCGGTCGAACTATGACTACACCTTC. Translated: CGCRSNYDYTF.

This clonotype was seen only a few times. The chain links TRBV6-5 to TRBJ2-3; the match to TRBD2 covers 11 bases. Germline values: CDR1 MNHEY, CDR2 SVGAGI. Losses at the gene ends were 4 bases for V and 6 bases for J; bases not matched to a gene: 9. The CDR3 sequence is 16 residues long. The CDR3 nucleotides read TGTGCCAGCAGTTGGGGCTCTAGCGGGAGGTTGGATACGCAGTATTTT. Encoded protein: CASSWGSSGRLDTQYF.

This clonotype turned up a few times. The junction differs from germline at one of its ends, possibly a read error. This chain uses TRBV3-1 with TRBJ2-6, with D possibly being TRBD1 (6 bases). This CDR3 spans 13 amino acids. Per germline, CDR1 LGHDT and CDR2 YNNKEL (reference sequence). In nucleotides, the CDR3 is TGTGCCAGCGGGGGCTCTGGGGCCAACGTCCCGACTTTC. Protein sequence: CASGGSGANVPTF.

This rearrangement joins TRBV7-2 to TRBJ2-5, with 9 bases fitting TRBD2. CDR1 is SGHTA, CDR2 FQGNSA, per germline. This CDR3 has 16 residues. V was pared by 1 base and J by 5 bases, with 8 bases of the junction left unmatched. CDR3 in amino acids: CASSLGSAGGSETQYF. DNA of the CDR3: TGTGCCAGCAGCTTAGGGTCAGCGGGGGGTAGTGAGACCCAGTACTTC.

The chain is built from TRBV7-2 and TRBJ2-1; 9 nucleotides agree with TRBD2. Trimming removed 4 bases from V and 8 bases from J; junction bases left unmatched: 9. The CDR3 has 15 amino acids. Germline V gene data show CDR1 as SGHTA and CDR2 as FQGNSA. The CDR3 loop reads CASSSGTSRLHEQFF. CDR3 sequence (DNA): TGTGCCAGCAGCTCCGGGACTAGCCGACTACATGAGCAGTTCTTC.

This clonotype turned up a few times. The genes are TRBV29-1 and TRBJ2-1; perhaps TRBD2 as D (5 bases). The germline V gene encodes CDR1 SQVTM and CDR2 ANQGSEA. The V and J ends lost 3 bases and 7 bases respectively, with 19 bases between them. CDR3 length: 15 amino acids. Written as DNA, the CDR3 is TGCAGCGTTGATCTCCTTGGAAAGGAGGCGAATGAGCAGTTCTTC. It translates to CSVDLLGKEANEQFF.

J is TRBJ1-2 and V is TRBV7-9; 7 nucleotides align to TRBD1. V lost 5 bases to trimming and J lost 3 bases; unmatched junction nucleotides: 6. There are 14 residues in the CDR3. CDR1 SEHNR and CDR2 FQNEAQ come from the germline V gene (reference sequence). This CDR3 reads CASSDREGYYGYTF. CDR3 coding DNA: TGTGCCAGCAGCGACAGGGAAGGGTACTATGGCTACACCTTC.

The chain is built from TRBV6-5 and TRBJ1-2; D ambiguous. Trimming took off 8 bases at V and 0 bases at J, with 16 bases between the two ends. CDR3 length equals 15 residues. Looked up from germline, CDR1 is MNHEY and CDR2 is SVGAGI. In DNA, the CDR3 is TGTGCCAGCCGAAAAAATACGGCTCCTAACTATGGCTACACCTTC. It yields the protein CASRKNTAPNYGYTF.

The CDR3 protein is CASSFDRDIQYF. In nucleotides, the CDR3 is TGTGCCAGCAGCTTCGACAGGGACATTCAGTACTTC. The V call is TRBV7-2, the J call TRBJ2-4; 7 bases are shared with TRBD1. Germline CDR1 and CDR2: SGHTA and FQGNSA. J was trimmed by 8 bases and V by 3 bases; bases with no gene match: 1. The CDR3 has 12 amino acids.

This rearrangement joins TRBV29-1 to TRBJ1-6; tentative D call: TRBD1 (6 bases). CDR3 length: 13 amino acids. The germline gives CDR1 SQVTM, CDR2 ANQGSEA. V lost 7 bases and J lost 5, with 12 bases in between. The CDR3 is CSARDTDNSPLHF. CDR3 DNA sequence: TGCAGCGCGCGGGACACAGATAATTCACCCCTCCACTTT. The full variable domain, its missing parts supplied by reference TRBV29-1 and TRBJ1-6, is SAVISQKPSRDICQRGTSLTIQCQVDSQVTMMFWYRQQPGQSLTLIATANQGSEATYESGFVIDKFPISRPNLTFSTLTVSNMSPEDSSIYLCSARDTDNSPLHFGNGTRLTVT.

This clonotype turned up a few times. The chain uses TRBV28 and TRBJ1-4; the D gene is possibly TRBD1 (5 bases). Looked up from germline, CDR1 is MDHEN and CDR2 is SYDVKM. V was cut by 2 bases and J by 1 base, with 8 bases left in between. This CDR3 comprises 15 residues. CDR3 sequence (DNA): TGTGCCAGCAGTTTACTGGGGGGAACTAATGAAAAACTGTTTTTT. It specifies CASSLLGGTNEKLFF.

A few counts support this clonotype. The chain uses TRBV5-4 and TRBJ1-1; D is unresolved. CDR3 length equals 14 residues. Trimming left V 0 bases short and J 0 bases short, with 6 bases between. From germline, CDR1 is SGHNT and CDR2 YYREEE (reference sequence). The CDR3, as DNA: TGTGCCAGCAGCTTGGAGATGGTGAACACTGAAGCTTTCTTT. Protein: CASSLEMVNTEAFF.